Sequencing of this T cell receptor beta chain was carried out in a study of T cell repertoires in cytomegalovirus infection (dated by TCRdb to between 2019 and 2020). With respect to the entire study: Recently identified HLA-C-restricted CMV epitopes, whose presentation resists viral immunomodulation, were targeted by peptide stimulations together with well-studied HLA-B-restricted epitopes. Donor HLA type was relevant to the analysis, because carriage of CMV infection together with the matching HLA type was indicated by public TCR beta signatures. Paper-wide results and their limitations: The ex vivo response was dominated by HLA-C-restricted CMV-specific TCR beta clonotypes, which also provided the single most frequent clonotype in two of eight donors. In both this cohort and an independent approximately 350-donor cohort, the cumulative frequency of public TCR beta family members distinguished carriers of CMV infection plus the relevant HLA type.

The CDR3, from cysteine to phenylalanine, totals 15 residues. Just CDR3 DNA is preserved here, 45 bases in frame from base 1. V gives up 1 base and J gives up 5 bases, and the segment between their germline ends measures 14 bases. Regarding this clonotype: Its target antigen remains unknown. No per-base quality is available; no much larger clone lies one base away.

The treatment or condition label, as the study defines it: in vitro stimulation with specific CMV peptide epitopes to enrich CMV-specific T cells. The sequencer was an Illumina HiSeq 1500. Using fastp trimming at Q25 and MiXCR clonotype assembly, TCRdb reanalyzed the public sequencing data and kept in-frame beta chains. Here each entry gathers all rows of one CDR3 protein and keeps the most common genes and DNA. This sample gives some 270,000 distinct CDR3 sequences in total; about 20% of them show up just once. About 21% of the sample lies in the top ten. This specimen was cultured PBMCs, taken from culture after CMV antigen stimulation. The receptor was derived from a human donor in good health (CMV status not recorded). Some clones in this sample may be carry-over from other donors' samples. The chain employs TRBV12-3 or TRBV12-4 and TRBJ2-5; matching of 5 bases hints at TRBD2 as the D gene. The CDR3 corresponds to CASSLGAGRQETQYF. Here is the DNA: TGTGCCAGCAGTTTAGGTGCGGGCAGGCAGGAGACCCAGTACTTC.